These 8 T cell receptor beta chains came from one sample sequenced in a study of cytotoxic CD8 clonotypes in ibrutinib-treated CLL. Profiling relied on immunoSEQ multiplex PCR, and the TCRdb table lists in-frame clones only, not all of them. This sample yields roughly 200,000 clones, of which approximately 68% are seen a single time; under 15% belongs to the top ten. This specimen consisted of PBMCs, obtained after 24 months of ibrutinib treatment. The receptors were gathered from a human donor with chronic lymphocytic leukemia.

This chain uses TRBV18 with TRBJ2-3, with D hard to call. With 1 base removed from V and 0 bases from J, the gap between germline ends came to 5 bases. Germline loops: CDR1 KGHSH, CDR2 LQKENI. The CDR3 consists of 14 residues. The DNA of the CDR3 is TGTGCCAGCTCACCACAGGGCAGCACAGATACGCAGTATTTT. Translating it yields CASSPQGSTDTQYF.

The V and J genes are TRBV9 and TRBJ2-1; 8 nucleotides agree with TRBD2. The CDR3 runs 16 residues. The J segment lost 7 bases and the V segment lost 0 bases, leaving 9 bases of the junction unmatched. Germline CDR1 is SGDLS and CDR2 is YYNGEE. The CDR3 DNA sequence: TGTGCCAGCAGCGTAGCAGGGAGCGGGGGTGTAAATGAGCAGTTCTTC. Protein sequence: CASSVAGSGGVNEQFF. Filled out from reference TRBV9 and TRBJ2-1, the complete variable domain reads DSGVTQTPKHLITATGQRVTLRCSPRSGDLSVYWYQQSLDQGLQFLIQYYNGEERAKGNILERFSAQQFPDLHSELNLSSLELGDSALYFCASSVAGSGGVNEQFFGPGTRLTVL.

V gene TRBV5-6 combines with J gene TRBJ1-3, with TRBD1 as a possible D gene (5 bases). There are 16 residues in the CDR3. V was shortened by 1 base and J by 0 bases, with 11 bases between the two germline ends. From germline, CDR1 is SGHDT and CDR2 YYEEEE. In DNA form, the CDR3 reads TGTGCCAGCAGCTTGAGGCAGGGTTTCTCTGGAAACACCATATATTTT. Its protein is CASSLRQGFSGNTIYF.

This rearrangement joins TRBV2 to TRBJ1-1; tentatively, D is TRBD1 (6 bases). The CDR3 consists of 18 residues. In germline, CDR1 is SNHLY, CDR2 FYNNEI. V lost 6 bases and J 0 bases, leaving 23 bases between the germline ends. For the CDR3, the DNA is TGTGCCAGCAGCAACACCCCGGACAGACCGTTCGTGAACACTGAAGCTTTCTTT. Its protein is CASSNTPDRPFVNTEAFF.

The chain links TRBV20-1 to TRBJ2-2; D remains unclear. The CDR3 runs to 11 residues. Between the trimmed V and J ends, which lost 1 base and 9 bases, there was a span of 6 bases. Germline V gene sequence: CDR1 DFQATT, CDR2 SNEGSKA (reference sequence). CDR3 sequence: CSARGSRELFF. The CDR3 DNA sequence: TGCAGTGCTAGAGGCAGTAGGGAGCTGTTTTTT.

J is TRBJ2-1 and V is TRBV5-6, with 8 positions matching TRBD1. Trimming at V came to 0 bases and at J to 4 bases, leaving 3 bases not matched to a gene. This CDR3 contains 15 residues. Germline V gene data show CDR1 as SGHDT and CDR2 as YYEEEE. This CDR3 reads CASSLGRGLYNEQFF. CDR3 DNA sequence: TGTGCCAGCAGCTTGGGCAGGGGGCTATACAATGAGCAGTTCTTC.

The J gene is TRBJ2-2, the V gene TRBV7-3; unclear D gene. The V end lost 1 base, the J end lost 3 bases, and 6 bases lay between the germline ends. The CDR3 sequence is 14 residues long. In germline, CDR1 is SGHTA, CDR2 FQGTGA. The CDR3 loop reads CASSLITDTGELFF. The DNA for the CDR3 is TGTGCCAGCAGCTTAATAACAGACACCGGGGAGCTGTTTTTT.

The chain carries TRBV4-1 and TRBJ2-7, with D perhaps TRBD1 or TRBD2 (6 bases each). V shed 6 bases and J shed 7 bases, with 19 bases lying between them. The CDR3 length is 14 residues. CDR1 and CDR2 (germline): MGHRA, YSYEKL. CDR3 amino acids: CASSPGGGRSEQYF. CDR3 in DNA: TGCGCCAGCAGTCCCGGAGGGGGGCGCAGTGAGCAGTACTTC.